Below, 12 T cell receptor beta chains from the same sample are listed, as sequenced in a study of T-cell reconstitution after alpha-beta-depleted transplantation in children. Preparation of the TCRbeta library was carried out with unique molecular identifiers. MiXCR, run by TCRdb on the PCR reads, gives a single entry per CDR3 protein. The repertoire holds roughly 300,000 distinct CDR3 sequences, with around a tenth as singletons. The sequencing here drew on peripheral blood, taken 180 days after TCRalphabeta/CD19-depleted stem cell transplant. These receptors were obtained from a male patient between 2 and 15 years old who had a stem cell transplant for chronic granulomatous disease, so the T cells may come from the graft donor.

This clonotype was counted many times. The rearrangement links TRBV12-3 or TRBV12-4 to TRBJ2-7; D possibly corresponds to TRBD2 (6 bases). V was shortened by 0 bases and J by 2 bases, with 14 bases between the two germline ends. The CDR3 sequence is 16 residues long. This CDR3 reads CASSLALGGSAYEQYF. DNA for the CDR3: TGTGCCAGCAGTTTAGCGCTGGGGGGAAGCGCCTACGAGCAGTACTTC.

This clonotype was detected ten times or more. V usage is TRBV20-1 and J usage is TRBJ1-2; 8 nucleotides align to TRBD1. V trimming: 5 bases; J trimming: 3 bases; junction bases outside the gene matches: 2. The CDR3 runs to 12 residues. Germline V gene lookup returns CDR1 DFQATT and CDR2 SNEGSKA (reference sequence). The chain's CDR3 is CSALQGDYGYTF. CDR3 DNA: TGCAGTGCTCTACAGGGGGACTATGGCTACACCTTC.

Ten or more counts support this clonotype. The chain combines TRBV6-2 or TRBV6-3 with TRBJ2-2; D ambiguous. From germline, CDR1 is MNHEY and CDR2 SVGEGT. This CDR3 is built from 12 residues. V lost 5 bases and J 6 bases, leaving 7 bases between the germline ends. The CDR3 DNA sequence: TGTGCCAGCAGTGTCCTTTCCGGGGAGCTGTTTTTT. It yields the protein CASSVLSGELFF.

The table lists this clonotype with many counts. The V and J genes are TRBV29-1 and TRBJ2-7, with unresolved D. This CDR3 is 11 amino acids long. V lost 7 bases to trimming and J lost 3 bases, with 10 bases between them. CDR1 SQVTM and CDR2 ANQGSEA come from the germline V gene. CDR3 nucleotides: TGCAGCGCACGTGGGGTCTACGAGCAGTACTTC. Protein sequence: CSARGVYEQYF.

Many counts were recorded for this clonotype. This chain joins TRBV12-3 or TRBV12-4 and TRBJ1-5, with a weak D call TRBD1 (5 bases). The germline V and J ends were trimmed by 3 bases and 10 bases, with 13 bases remaining between them. This CDR3 region has 13 residues. This CDR3 reads CASSLDTSGPQHF. In DNA, the CDR3 is TGTGCCAGCAGTTTGGACACCTCGGGTCCCCAGCATTTT.

As regards this clonotype: This may come from a read error, since a much larger clone is one base off. The rearrangement uses TRBV20-1 and TRBJ1-5, with 10 bases identical to TRBD1. The CDR3 extends over 12 amino acids. Germline V gene data show CDR1 as DFQATT and CDR2 as SNEGSKA (reference sequence). The CDR3 region is CSAGTGAHPQHF. The DNA for the CDR3 is TGCAGCGCCGGGACAGGGGCTCACCCCCAGCATTTT.

This clonotype was counted at least ten times. V is TRBV14 and J is TRBJ1-2; D may be TRBD1 (6 bases). Germline CDR1 is SGHDN and CDR2 is FVKESK. Trimming left V 5 bases short and J 7 bases short, with 14 bases between. CDR3 size: 13 residues. In DNA form, the CDR3 reads TGTGCCAGCAGCGAGGGACATATCAGTGGCTACACCTTC. Translation gives CASSEGHISGYTF.

This clonotype was observed a handful of times. At one of its ends the junction is not consistent with the germline gene, which may arise from a read error. The J gene is TRBJ2-7, the V gene TRBV19; no clear D gene. In germline, CDR1 is LNHDA, CDR2 SQIVND (reference sequence). This CDR3 is built from 12 residues. This CDR3 reads CASSAPSHEQYF. CDR3 in DNA: TGTGCCAGTAGCGCTCCCTCCCACGAGCAGTACTTC.

Ten or more counts support this clonotype. This chain uses TRBV5-1 with TRBJ2-1, with 12 bases that match TRBD2. The CDR3 covers 15 residues. The V gene's germline CDR1 is SGHRS and CDR2 YFSETQ. Losses at the gene ends were 4 bases for V and 7 bases for J; bases not matched to a gene: 6. CDR3: CASSRGLAGGNEQFF. CDR3 sequence (DNA): TGCGCCAGCAGCCGGGGGCTAGCGGGAGGGAATGAGCAGTTCTTC.

This clonotype was observed a single time. With a much larger clone just one base away, this may be a read error. This chain connects TRBV5-1 to TRBJ1-4; perhaps TRBD1 as D (6 bases). Germline CDR1 SGHRS, CDR2 YFSETQ. V shed 5 bases and J shed 6 bases, with 17 bases lying between them. This CDR3 contains 15 residues. The CDR3 coding sequence is TGCGCCAGCAGTCGGCCGGGGGCCGGTGATGAAAAACTGTTTTTT. It specifies CASSRPGAGDEKLFF.

This rearrangement joins TRBV18 to TRBJ2-1; no definite D call. V was pared by 3 bases and J by 5 bases, with 11 bases between. The CDR3 runs 14 residues. Germline lookup yields CDR1 KGHSH and CDR2 LQKENI. CDR3 region: CASSPVGWNNEQFF. The CDR3 DNA sequence: TGTGCCAGCTCACCGGTAGGGTGGAACAATGAGCAGTTCTTC.

In this sample, this clonotype turned up many times. The V gene is TRBV7-2, the J gene TRBJ2-2, with D perhaps matching TRBD2 (5 bases). This CDR3 spans 15 amino acids. With 5 bases removed from V and 3 bases from J, the gap between germline ends came to 13 bases. Per the germline V gene, CDR1 is SGHTA and CDR2 is FQGNSA. The CDR3 nucleotides read TGTGCCAGCAGCGCCAATAGGGAGTACACCGGGGAGCTGTTTTTT. Translation: CASSANREYTGELFF.